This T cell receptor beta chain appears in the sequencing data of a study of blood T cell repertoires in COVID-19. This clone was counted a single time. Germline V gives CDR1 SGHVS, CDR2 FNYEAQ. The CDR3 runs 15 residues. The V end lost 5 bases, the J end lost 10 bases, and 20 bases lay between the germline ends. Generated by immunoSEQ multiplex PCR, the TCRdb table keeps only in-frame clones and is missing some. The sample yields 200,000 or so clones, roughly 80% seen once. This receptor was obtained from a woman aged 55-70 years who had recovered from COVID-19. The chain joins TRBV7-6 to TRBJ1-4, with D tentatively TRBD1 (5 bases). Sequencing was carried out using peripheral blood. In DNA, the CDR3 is TGTGCCAGCAGCCTCTATCCCGGGACGGGGGTAAAACTGTTTTTT. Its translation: CASSLYPGTGVKLFF.